This T cell receptor beta chain derives from a study of vaccination and CD4 T cells after COVID-19. Study at large: Convalescents were six males and four females, two of them Hispanic. Control cultures were given a CEFX pool, an HIV-1 Nef pool, or no peptide. Study-wide results and caveats: Nearly all convalescent vaccine-specific clones, 304 of 307, recognized only SARS-CoV-2 spike.

Treatment indicated: roughly 10-day PBMC culture with coronavirus spike peptide pools or control peptides (ViraFEST assay). ViraFEST stimulated the growth of antigen-specific T cells using peptide pools and subsequently profiled their TCRs by sequencing. Details on this clonotype: What it binds is unknown.

CD4+ T cells that had been cultured provided DNA sequenced with the Oncomine TCR Beta short-read assay. MiXCR, run by TCRdb on the PCR reads, gives a single entry per CDR3 protein. The data contain more than 9,000 distinct CDR3 sequences, 60% to 65% of them singletons. CDR1 is DFQATT, CDR2 SNEGSKA, per germline (reference sequence). The CDR3 loop spans 12 amino acids. With 6 bases clipped from V and 7 bases from J, the junction kept 7 bases outside the gene matches. The clonotype comes from a human donor who had recovered from COVID-19. The sample was CD4+ T cells from blood, cultured in vitro. The chain couples TRBV20-1 to TRBJ1-1; 8 bases are a match to TRBD1. Here the CDR3 reads CSAPRTGIEAFF. CDR3 DNA: TGCAGTGCCCCCCGGACAGGGATTGAAGCTTTCTTT.